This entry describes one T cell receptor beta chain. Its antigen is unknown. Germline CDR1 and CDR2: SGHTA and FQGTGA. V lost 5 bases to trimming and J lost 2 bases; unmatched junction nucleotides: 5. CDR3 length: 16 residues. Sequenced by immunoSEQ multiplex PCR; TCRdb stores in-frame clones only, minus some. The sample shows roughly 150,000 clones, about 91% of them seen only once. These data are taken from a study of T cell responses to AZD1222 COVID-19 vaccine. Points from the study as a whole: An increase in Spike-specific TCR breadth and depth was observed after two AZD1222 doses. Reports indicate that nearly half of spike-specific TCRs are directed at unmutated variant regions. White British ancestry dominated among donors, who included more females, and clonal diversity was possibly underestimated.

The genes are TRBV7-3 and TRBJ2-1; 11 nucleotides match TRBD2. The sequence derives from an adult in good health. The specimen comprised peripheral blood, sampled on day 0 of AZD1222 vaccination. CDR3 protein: CASSETSGGTYNEQFF. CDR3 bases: TGTGCCAGCAGCGAAACTAGCGGGGGCACCTACAATGAGCAGTTCTTC.